These 27 T cell receptor beta chains were sequenced from one sample in a study of T cells after somatic rescue of genetic block. TCRdb keeps only in-frame clones here, not all; method: immunoSEQ multiplex PCR. The data contain 70,000 or so clones, 85% to 95% of them singletons. The source material was peripheral blood mononuclear cells (PBMCs). The receptors here all came from a man aged 35-49 years.

J is TRBJ1-5 and V is TRBV5-4, with TRBD1 matching over 10 bases. Unmatched junction bases numbered 4, after V lost 0 bases and J lost 4 bases. The germline V gene has CDR1 SGHNT and CDR2 YYREEE (reference sequence). This CDR3 contains 16 residues. The CDR3, as DNA: TGTGCCAGCAGCTTGGCCGGACAGGGGGGGAATCAGCCCCAGCATTTT. As protein: CASSLAGQGGNQPQHF.

CDR3 loop: CATFVSGELFF. In nucleotides, the CDR3 is TGTGCCACCTTCGTATCCGGGGAGCTGTTTTTT. J is TRBJ2-2 and V is TRBV6-5; no clear D. The CDR3 has 11 amino acids. In germline, CDR1 is MNHEY, CDR2 SVGAGI. Trimming removed 10 bases from V and 6 bases from J, with 9 bases in between.

V is TRBV11-2 and J is TRBJ2-7; 8 bases line up with TRBD2. The CDR3 runs 11 residues. CDR1 is SGHAT and CDR2 is FQNNGV in the germline V gene. After removal of 5 bases from V and 6 bases from J, the junction contained 0 bases not matched to a gene. For the CDR3, the DNA is TGTGCCAGCAGCCGGGGGGGCGAGCAGTACTTC. It specifies CASSRGGEQYF.

This chain joins TRBV18 and TRBJ2-3; no clear D gene. The V and J ends lost 0 bases and 6 bases respectively, with 4 bases between them. Germline V gene sequence: CDR1 KGHSH, CDR2 LQKENI. The CDR3 is 12 amino acids. The CDR3 nucleotides read TGTGCCAGCTCACCACCGTTGGATACGCAGTATTTT. Translated: CASSPPLDTQYF.

The V and J genes are TRBV2 and TRBJ1-3; D unresolved. CDR1 and CDR2 from the germline V gene are SNHLY and FYNNEI. V was pared by 6 bases and J by 0 bases, with 9 bases between. The CDR3 has 14 amino acids. The CDR3 loop is CASSRYNSGNTIYF. As DNA, the CDR3 is TGTGCCAGCAGCCGATATAACTCTGGAAACACCATATATTTT.

This rearrangement joins TRBV5-5 to TRBJ2-1; 9 bases line up with TRBD2. Trimming at V came to 4 bases and at J to 2 bases, leaving 7 bases not matched to a gene. Germline CDR1 SGHKS, CDR2 YYEKEE (reference sequence). CDR3 size: 16 residues. The CDR3 loop is CASSHAGGNTYNEQFF. The CDR3 DNA sequence: TGTGCCAGCAGCCACGCGGGGGGGAACACCTACAATGAGCAGTTCTTC.

As concerns this clone: The sample contains more than one DNA sequence encoding this CDR3. CDR3 amino acids: CSVGTESYEQYF. The CDR3, as DNA: TGCAGCGTCGGGACAGAGTCCTACGAGCAGTACTTC. The chain has TRBV29-1 and TRBJ2-7; 7 positions agree with TRBD1. The CDR3 spans 12 residues. V gave up 6 bases and J gave up 1 base; unmatched junction bases: 3. The germline V gene has CDR1 SQVTM and CDR2 ANQGSEA.

The chain combines TRBV18 with TRBJ2-1; the match to TRBD2 covers 10 bases. CDR1 and CDR2 from the germline V gene are KGHSH and LQKENI. CDR3 length: 16 amino acids. V trimming: 5 bases; J trimming: 7 bases; junction bases outside the gene matches: 11. CDR3 nucleotide sequence: TGTGCCAGCTCATCCCCCGGGCTAGCGGGGGCAAATGAGCAGTTCTTC. Protein product: CASSSPGLAGANEQFF. The full variable domain, completed using reference TRBV18 and TRBJ2-1, is NAGVMQNPRHLVRRRGQEARLRCSPMKGHSHVYWYRQLPEEGLKFMVYLQKENIIDESGMPKERFSAEFPKEGPSILRIQQVVRGDSAAYFCASSSPGLAGANEQFFGPGTRLTVL.

The genes are TRBV27 and TRBJ1-4; D gene ambiguous. Germline V gene sequence: CDR1 MNHEY, CDR2 SMNVEV (reference sequence). This CDR3 region has 14 residues. V dropped 3 bases and J dropped 2 bases, with 7 bases sitting between them. CDR3 bases: TGTGCCAGCAGTTTCCTGAGGACTAATGAAAAACTGTTTTTT. Its translation is CASSFLRTNEKLFF.

The rearrangement links TRBV19 to TRBJ1-1, with D unresolved. V lost 0 bases to trimming and J lost 6 bases, with 11 bases between them. CDR3 length: 14 residues. Germline V gene lookup returns CDR1 LNHDA and CDR2 SQIVND (reference sequence). CDR3 bases: TGTGCCAGTAGTATAGAAGTGGCGGCCGCTGAAGCTTTCTTT. Translated, it gives CASSIEVAAAEAFF.

The genes are TRBV6-6 and TRBJ2-7; D is unclear. CDR1 is MNHNY, CDR2 SVGAGI, per germline (reference sequence). Trimming pared 0 bases from V and 4 bases from J, leaving 7 bases between. This CDR3 region has 13 residues. The CDR3 sequence: CASSYSSYYEQYF. CDR3 DNA sequence: TGTGCCAGCAGTTACTCGAGCTATTACGAGCAGTACTTC.

In DNA form, the CDR3 reads TGTGCCAGTTTTGATCGACTAGCGGGAGTATACGAGCAGTACTTC. Translation: CASFDRLAGVYEQYF. This chain links TRBV27 with TRBJ2-7; 12 nucleotides align to TRBD2. V shed 9 bases and J 4 bases; nucleotides not matched to a gene: 10. Germline CDR1 MNHEY, CDR2 SMNVEV (reference sequence). This CDR3 comprises 15 residues.

The CDR3 sequence: CASTRKGGRRYGYTF. CDR3 bases: TGTGCCAGCACTCGGAAGGGGGGTCGTCGGTATGGCTACACCTTC. V and J are TRBV6-4 and TRBJ1-2; D perhaps matches TRBD1 (6 bases). The length of the CDR3 is 15 residues. Per germline, CDR1 MRHNA and CDR2 SNTAGT. V lost 7 bases and J lost 5, with 20 bases in between.

The gene calls are TRBV7-9 and TRBJ1-3; D unresolved. Germline-derived CDR1 and CDR2 are SEHNR and FQNEAQ (reference sequence). Trimming pared 1 base from V and 0 bases from J, leaving 10 bases between. The CDR3 is 16 amino acids. The DNA for the CDR3 is TGTGCCAGCAGCTTAGGGAGCGGCAGCTCTGGAAACACCATATATTTT. It specifies CASSLGSGSSGNTIYF.

V and J are TRBV18 and TRBJ1-2; TRBD1 aligns across 9 bases. The CDR3 has 14 amino acids. Germline trimming cut 3 bases from V and 6 bases from J; bases unmatched to any gene: 5. Germline lookup yields CDR1 KGHSH and CDR2 LQKENI. Here the CDR3 reads CASSPAGTGNGYTF. The CDR3 bases are TGTGCCAGCTCACCCGCCGGGACAGGGAATGGCTACACCTTC.

The chain uses TRBV6-5 and TRBJ2-3; D unresolved. Trimming stripped 4 bases from V and 2 bases from J, with 4 bases between. From germline, CDR1 is MNHEY and CDR2 SVGAGI. The CDR3 length is 12 residues. CDR3 DNA sequence: TGTGCCAGCAGTTTCAACACAGATACGCAGTATTTT. It specifies CASSFNTDTQYF.

V and J are TRBV18 and TRBJ1-1, with TRBD1 as a possible D gene (6 bases). In germline, CDR1 is KGHSH, CDR2 LQKENI. The CDR3 extends over 15 amino acids. The germline V and J ends were trimmed by 6 bases and 0 bases, with 14 bases remaining between them. The CDR3 sequence: CASSAYGGLNTEAFF. The CDR3, as DNA: TGTGCCAGCTCCGCATACGGGGGGCTGAACACTGAAGCTTTCTTT.

The chain couples TRBV10-3 to TRBJ2-1, with unresolved D. Germline V gene sequence: CDR1 ENHRY, CDR2 SYGVKD. The CDR3 spans 11 residues. Trimming took 2 bases from V and 6 from J, leaving 2 bases between them. DNA of the CDR3: TGTGCCATCAGTGAGGGCAATGAGCAGTTCTTC. It codes for CAISEGNEQFF.

The V call is TRBV30, the J call TRBJ1-6; possibly TRBD1 for D (6 bases). Germline CDR1 is GTSNPN and CDR2 is SVGIG (reference sequence). There are 13 residues in the CDR3. Trimming stripped 2 bases from V and 7 bases from J, with 9 bases between. The CDR3 coding sequence is TGTGCCTGGAGTTCGGGGGCCAATTCACCCCTCCACTTT. It translates to CAWSSGANSPLHF. The full variable domain, its missing parts supplied by reference TRBV30 and TRBJ1-6, is SQTIHQWPATLVQPVGSPLSLECTVEGTSNPNLYWYRQAAGRGLQLLFYSVGIGQISSEVPQNLSASRPQDRQFILSSKKLLLSDSGFYLCAWSSGANSPLHFGNGTRLTVT.

The genes are TRBV11-2 and TRBJ2-5; D is undetermined. CDR1 is SGHAT, CDR2 FQNNGV, per germline. This CDR3 region has 15 residues. Trimming pared 1 base from V and 1 base from J, leaving 10 bases between. CDR3 sequence: CASSLGNRFQETQYF. CDR3 DNA sequence: TGTGCCAGCAGCTTAGGCAACAGATTCCAAGAGACCCAGTACTTC.

The chain recombines TRBV7-9 with TRBJ2-7; D is perhaps TRBD1 or TRBD2 (6 bases each). The CDR3 is 13 residues long. V lost 4 bases and J lost 5, with 12 bases in between. CDR1 is SEHNR, CDR2 FQNEAQ, per germline (reference sequence). Here the CDR3 DNA reads TGTGCCAGCAGCTCTGCTAGGGGGGACGAGCAGTACTTC. It codes for CASSSARGDEQYF.

The rearrangement uses TRBV6-5 and TRBJ2-1; D is ambiguous. The CDR3 loop spans 14 amino acids. The germline V and J ends were trimmed by 6 bases and 1 base, with 10 bases remaining between them. Germline V gene lookup returns CDR1 MNHEY and CDR2 SVGAGI. The CDR3: CASRLRGSYNEQFF. As DNA, the CDR3 is TGTGCCAGCAGACTTCGAGGATCCTACAATGAGCAGTTCTTC.

This chain connects TRBV5-6 to TRBJ1-4; possibly TRBD1 for D (6 bases). Trimming shortened V by 2 bases and J by 7 bases, and 15 bases separated the two germline ends. Germline CDR1 reads SGHDT; CDR2 reads YYEEEE. The CDR3 is 15 residues long. DNA for the CDR3: TGTGCCAGCAGCTTCGGGGGGCGATCAACTGAAAAACTGTTTTTT. Protein product: CASSFGGRSTEKLFF.

This chain uses TRBV7-9 with TRBJ1-2, with 7 bases that match TRBD1. J gave up 2 bases and V 5 bases, and 5 bases lay outside the gene matches. This CDR3 has 14 residues. Germline CDR1 SEHNR, CDR2 FQNEAQ (reference sequence). The CDR3 DNA follows: TGTGCCAGCAGCGCTACAGGGGTGAACTATGGCTACACCTTC. As protein: CASSATGVNYGYTF.

The rearrangement links TRBV6-6 to TRBJ1-4; unclear D gene. The CDR3 runs to 13 residues. In germline, CDR1 is MNHNY, CDR2 SVGAGI (reference sequence). Between the trimmed V and J ends, which lost 7 bases and 7 bases, there was a span of 13 bases. The CDR3 here is CASTDSSGEKLFF. The CDR3 nucleotides read TGTGCCAGCACCGACTCATCCGGTGAAAAACTGTTTTTT.

The chain links TRBV29-1 to TRBJ2-1; D gene unclear. The CDR3 spans 11 residues. Germline V gene data show CDR1 as SQVTM and CDR2 as ANQGSEA. V gave up 4 bases and J gave up 7 bases, with 8 bases separating them. The CDR3 spells CSVVRANEQFF. The CDR3 DNA is TGCAGCGTTGTAAGGGCGAATGAGCAGTTCTTC.

This sequence joins TRBV29-1 and TRBJ1-1, with 9 bases fitting TRBD1. This CDR3 region has 13 residues. With V trimmed by 7 bases and J by 0 bases, 3 bases remained unmatched. Germline loops: CDR1 SQVTM, CDR2 ANQGSEA. CDR3 in DNA: TGCAGCGCCGGGGACAGGGTGAACACTGAAGCTTTCTTT. It encodes CSAGDRVNTEAFF. Combining the CDR3 with reference TRBV29-1 and TRBJ1-1 gives the whole variable domain SAVISQKPSRDICQRGTSLTIQCQVDSQVTMMFWYRQQPGQSLTLIATANQGSEATYESGFVIDKFPISRPNLTFSTLTVSNMSPEDSSIYLCSAGDRVNTEAFFGQGTRLTVV.